This T cell receptor (beta chain) was identified in a study of OX40 agonist ivuxolimab in advanced cancers. As for the study in general: Around 40% of patients had received prior checkpoint inhibitor therapy. Study results and caveats: Expanded peripheral T cells had an undetermined antigen specificity. Among the lowest peripheral clonal expansion occurred in 0.1-3.0 mg/kg partial responders.

This clone ranks as hyperexpanded. Its antigen is currently unknown. The V gene's germline CDR1 is LGHNT and CDR2 FRNRAP. CDR3 length equals 12 residues. The V and J ends lost 1 base and 7 bases respectively, with 8 bases between them. The protocol was immunoSEQ multiplex PCR, while the TCRdb copy is restricted to in-frame clones and leaves out a portion. The sample includes 22,000 or so clones, around 79% of them seen just once. The sequences come from CD4+ or CD8+ T cells sorted from blood, collected in a trial of the OX40 agonist ivuxolimab. The chain recombines TRBV12-5 with TRBJ2-7; D gene uncertain. This TCR was recovered from an adult with an advanced solid tumor such as melanoma, head and neck, liver or kidney cancer. CDR3 residues: CASGLGIREQYF. DNA for the CDR3: TGTGCTAGTGGTTTGGGAATCCGGGAGCAGTACTTC.